This T cell receptor (beta chain) was observed in a study of shared clonotypes between healthy human individuals. The V end lost 2 bases, the J end lost 0 bases, and 7 bases lay between the germline ends. Germline loops: CDR1 SGHTS, CDR2 YDEGEE. This CDR3 region has 14 residues. Study-level points and caveats: Non-shared clonotypes had lower generation probabilities than those shared by all four donors. Read depth was anticipated to influence clonotype sharing among donors.

Assay: immunoSEQ multiplex PCR; the TCRdb copy retains only in-frame clones and omits some. The repertoire holds hundreds of thousands of clones, with about 74% as singletons. Points on this clone: The target antigen is unknown.

The TCR originated in a young woman in good health. Specimen: memory CD4+ T cells sorted from blood. Noted subset: CD45RA-negative fraction. The rearrangement joins TRBV5-8 to TRBJ2-3; D remains ambiguous. CDR3 sequence reads: CASSLPASTDTQYF. In DNA, the CDR3 is TGTGCCAGCAGCTTACCAGCGAGCACAGATACGCAGTATTTT.